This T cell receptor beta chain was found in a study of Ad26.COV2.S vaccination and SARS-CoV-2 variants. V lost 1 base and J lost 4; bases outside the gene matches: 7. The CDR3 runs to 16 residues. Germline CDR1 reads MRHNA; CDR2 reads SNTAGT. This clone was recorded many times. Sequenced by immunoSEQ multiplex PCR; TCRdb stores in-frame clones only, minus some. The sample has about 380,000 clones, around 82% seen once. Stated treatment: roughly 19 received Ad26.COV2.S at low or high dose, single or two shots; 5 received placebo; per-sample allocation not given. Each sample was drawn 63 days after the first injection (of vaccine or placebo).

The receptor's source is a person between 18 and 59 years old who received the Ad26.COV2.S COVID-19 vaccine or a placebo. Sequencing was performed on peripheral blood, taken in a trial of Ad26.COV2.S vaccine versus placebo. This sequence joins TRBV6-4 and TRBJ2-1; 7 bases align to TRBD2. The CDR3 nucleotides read TGTGCCAGCAGTGACTTGGCTAGCGGTACTTACAATGAGCAGTTCTTC. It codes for CASSDLASGTYNEQFF.